This T cell receptor (beta chain) was retrieved from a study of blood T cells in healthy people across ages. Study outcomes and limitations: A conclusive naive versus antigen-experienced comparison was prevented by the unsorted PBMCs. It was not known whether donors were CMV positive (a possible confounder of expanded clonotype changes).

Combining a sample-barcoded 5' primer with a J-beta primer mix, a second PCR ran for roughly 6 to 12 cycles. Tagging of each cDNA molecule was performed by a template-switch adaptor with 12 random nucleotides. TCRdb reprocessed the 5' RACE reads with MiXCR, giving one entry per CDR3 protein. The sample includes about a million distinct CDR3 sequences, 51% of them seen just once. Worth noting for this clonotype: Its antigen is not known.

The CDR3 sequence is 16 residues long. Deletions cut 5 bases from V and 3 bases from J, with 20 bases between. Looked up from germline, CDR1 is SGHTA and CDR2 is FQGNSA. This clonotype was sampled from a woman aged 55 to 70 in good health. The chain combines TRBV7-2 with TRBJ2-7; D gene uncertain. Sequencing was performed on blood. This CDR3 is CASSPREASPRYEQYF. In DNA form, the CDR3 reads TGTGCCAGCAGCCCAAGAGAGGCGTCCCCCCGCTACGAGCAGTACTTC.